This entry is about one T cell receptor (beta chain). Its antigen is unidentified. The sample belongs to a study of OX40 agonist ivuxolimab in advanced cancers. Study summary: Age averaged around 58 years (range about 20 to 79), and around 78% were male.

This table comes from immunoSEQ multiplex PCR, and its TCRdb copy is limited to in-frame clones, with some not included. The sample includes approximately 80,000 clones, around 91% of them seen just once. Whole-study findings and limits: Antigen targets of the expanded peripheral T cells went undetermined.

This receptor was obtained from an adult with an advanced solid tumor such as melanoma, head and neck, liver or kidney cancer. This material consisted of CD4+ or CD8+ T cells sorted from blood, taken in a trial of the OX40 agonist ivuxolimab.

CDR3 sequence reads: CASSPTVVTEAFF. The CDR3 DNA sequence: TGTGCCAGCAGCCCAACAGTGGTCACTGAAGCTTTCTTT. The chain combines TRBV7-2 with TRBJ1-1; D is undetermined. In germline, CDR1 is SGHTA, CDR2 FQGNSA. V gave up 5 bases and J gave up 4 bases, with 11 bases separating them. The CDR3 runs 13 residues.